The clone carrying this T cell receptor (beta chain) appeared once. Original handling: By means of reference gene primer amplification, nucleated cell counts were estimated. The table came from immunoSEQ multiplex PCR; TCRdb's copy has only in-frame clones and leaves some out. Clonal size and the V and J genes are those of that table, whereas D and trimming came from the DNA. This table holds approximately 90,000 clones, about 85% found once. The data are from a study of blood T cell repertoires in COVID-19. Study-level information: Samples came from the United States, Italy and Spain, spanning acute and convalescent COVID-19. PBMCs, B-cell-depleted T cells, or T cells were the source of the cDNA or gDNA that made up the material.

The CDR3 contains 16 residues. Trimming removed 0 bases from V and 0 bases from J, with 6 bases in between. Germline loops: CDR1 LGHNT, CDR2 FRNRAP. What was sequenced was peripheral blood. The genes are TRBV12-5 and TRBJ2-6; D is ambiguous. The origin of this receptor is a man older than 75 with active or convalescent COVID-19. The CDR3 loop reads CASGLVVSSGANVLTF. CDR3 bases: TGTGCTAGTGGTTTGGTAGTGAGCTCTGGGGCCAACGTCCTGACTTTC.